The 30 T cell receptor beta chains given below trace back to one sample, sequenced in a study of cytomegalovirus exposure and HLA in healthy donors. The PCR made use of 60 Vbeta and 13 Jbeta primers. Clones were sequenced by immunoSEQ multiplex PCR, and TCRdb holds only the in-frame ones, with some missing. The sample holds roughly 190,000 clones; roughly four fifths are singletons and the top ten take approximately 2%. Input material: PBMCs. The receptors stem from a woman aged 25 to 39 in good health and CMV-seropositive.

The chain uses TRBV10-3 and TRBJ2-7; D unclear. Germline V gene sequence: CDR1 ENHRY, CDR2 SYGVKD. The ends were cut back, 8 bases at V and 1 base at J, with 12 bases in the middle. The CDR3 runs 13 residues. This CDR3 reads CAIGDPESYEQYF. The CDR3 nucleotides are TGTGCCATCGGAGACCCAGAATCCTACGAGCAGTACTTC.

J is TRBJ1-1 and V is TRBV6-5; possible D gene TRBD1, 6 bases. The germline V and J ends were trimmed by 6 bases and 5 bases, with 19 bases remaining between them. Germline V CDR1 and CDR2: MNHEY, SVGAGI. CDR3 length: 15 residues. The CDR3 protein is CASRPPPVGGTEAFF. The DNA of the CDR3 is TGTGCCAGCAGACCTCCTCCTGTAGGGGGAACTGAAGCTTTCTTT.

The rearrangement joins TRBV5-4 to TRBJ2-3; 16 nucleotides align to TRBD2. V gave up 5 bases and J gave up 4 bases; unmatched junction bases: 13. Germline V gene sequence: CDR1 SGHNT, CDR2 YYREEE (reference sequence). The CDR3 covers 19 residues. CDR3 loop: CASRSGTSGRAGVADTQYF. For the CDR3, the DNA is TGTGCCAGCAGGTCCGGGACTAGCGGGAGGGCCGGCGTGGCAGATACGCAGTATTTT.

The chain couples TRBV4-1 to TRBJ1-4; the D gene is possibly TRBD1 (5 bases). The V and J ends lost 1 base and 7 bases respectively, with 13 bases between them. Germline CDR1 is MGHRA and CDR2 is YSYEKL. The CDR3 consists of 15 residues. Here the CDR3 reads CASSQGGRGGEKLFF. For the CDR3, the DNA is TGCGCCAGCAGCCAAGGGGGAAGGGGAGGTGAAAAACTGTTTTTT.

A single count supports this clone. The J gene is TRBJ1-2, the V gene TRBV7-8; 9 positions agree with TRBD1. The CDR3 totals 16 residues. The junction had 9 bases not matched to a gene; V was cut back by 5 bases and J by 2 bases. The germline V gene has CDR1 SGHVS and CDR2 FQNEAQ. The CDR3 DNA reads as TGTGCCAGCAGCAGTTATCGGGACAGGGCAAACTATGGCTACACCTTC. Its translation is CASSSYRDRANYGYTF.

The chain's CDR3 is CASSARGTDTQYF. For the CDR3, the DNA is TGTGCCAGCAGCGCTCGGGGCACAGATACGCAGTATTTT. This chain connects TRBV5-6 to TRBJ2-3; D unclear. The CDR3 runs 13 residues. V lost 4 bases, J lost 1 base, and 7 bases lay in between. Germline V gene sequence: CDR1 SGHDT, CDR2 YYEEEE.

This chain joins TRBV7-2 and TRBJ2-1, with 10 bases fitting TRBD1. Losses at the gene ends were 5 bases for V and 9 bases for J; bases not matched to a gene: 10. CDR1 is SGHTA and CDR2 is FQGNSA in the germline V gene. The CDR3 is made up of 15 amino acids. CDR3 protein: CASSLYRQGASEQFF. The CDR3 DNA is TGTGCCAGCAGCCTCTACCGACAGGGGGCGAGTGAGCAGTTCTTC.

The chain recombines TRBV27 with TRBJ1-5; perhaps TRBD1 as D (5 bases). CDR3 size: 18 residues. Trimming took 5 bases from V and 1 from J, leaving 21 bases between them. Germline assignment: CDR1 MNHEY and CDR2 SMNVEV (reference sequence). CDR3 protein: CASSPRTNLGLSNQPQHF. CDR3 coding DNA: TGTGCCAGCAGTCCTCGGACGAATCTGGGGCTGAGCAATCAGCCCCAGCATTTT.

This sequence joins TRBV12-5 and TRBJ2-2, with D perhaps matching TRBD2 (5 bases). Germline CDR1 LGHNT, CDR2 FRNRAP. With 1 base removed from V and 15 bases from J, the gap between germline ends came to 15 bases. This CDR3 spans 13 amino acids. The CDR3 DNA reads TGTGCTAGTGGTTTGGGACTATTCCTCCCCGTGTTTTTT. Translating it yields CASGLGLFLPVFF.

With regard to this clone: Other DNA sequences of this sample code for an identical CDR3. V is TRBV7-9 and J is TRBJ2-7; D is possibly TRBD1 (6 bases). V gave up 6 bases and J gave up 0 bases, with 12 bases separating them. In germline, CDR1 is SEHNR, CDR2 FQNEAQ (reference sequence). The CDR3 runs to 14 residues. CDR3 in DNA: TGTGCCAGCAGTCCGGCGGACAGCTCCTACGAGCAGTACTTC. Protein product: CASSPADSSYEQYF. Supplemented by reference TRBV7-9 and TRBJ2-7, the full variable domain reads DTGVSQNPRHKITKRGQNVTFRCDPISEHNRLYWYRQTLGQGPEFLTYFQNEAQLEKSRLLSDRFSAERPKGSFSTLEIQRTEQGDSAMYLCASSPADSSYEQYFGPGTRLTVT.

The chain joins TRBV5-1 to TRBJ2-1; TRBD2 matches at 12 bases. CDR1 is SGHRS and CDR2 is YFSETQ in the germline V gene. Trimming at V came to 1 base and at J to 4 bases, leaving 9 bases not matched to a gene. CDR3 length equals 18 residues. The CDR3, as DNA: TGCGCCAGCAGCTTGATATCTAGCGGGGGGGCTGTTTACAATGAGCAGTTCTTC. It encodes CASSLISSGGAVYNEQFF. Based on the CDR3 plus reference TRBV5-1 and TRBJ2-1, the full variable domain is KAGVTQTPRYLIKTRGQQVTLSCSPISGHRSVSWYQQTPGQGLQFLFEYFSETQRNKGNFPGRFSGRQFSNSRSEMNVSTLELGDSALYLCASSLISSGGAVYNEQFFGPGTRLTVL.

The gene calls are TRBV5-4 and TRBJ2-5; D remains unclear. Trimming stripped 4 bases from V and 3 bases from J, with 10 bases between. Germline V CDR1 and CDR2: SGHNT, YYREEE (reference sequence). CDR3 length: 13 amino acids. CDR3 region: CASSRDREETQYF. CDR3 DNA sequence: TGTGCCAGCAGCAGAGATCGGGAAGAGACCCAGTACTTC.

The gene calls are TRBV11-2 and TRBJ1-1; D might be TRBD1 (6 bases). This CDR3 spans 15 amino acids. Trimming removed 5 bases from V and 1 base from J, with 14 bases in between. CDR1 and CDR2 (germline): SGHAT, FQNNGV. CDR3 bases: TGTGCCAGCAGCGAAGGGGGGGGTTGGAACACTGAAGCTTTCTTT. This encodes CASSEGGGWNTEAFF.

V is TRBV13 and J is TRBJ2-4; TRBD2 might be the D (6 bases). Germline V gives CDR1 PRHDT, CDR2 FYEKMQ (reference sequence). This CDR3 is built from 20 residues. The V and J ends lost 5 bases and 2 bases respectively, with 28 bases between them. The chain's CDR3 is CASSHDGGREGLRTKNIQYF. The DNA for the CDR3 is TGTGCCAGCAGCCACGACGGGGGTCGTGAGGGGTTGAGAACCAAAAACATTCAGTACTTC.

The genes are TRBV7-9 and TRBJ1-1; D gene uncertain. V was cut by 3 bases and J by 1 base, with 6 bases left in between. Germline CDR1 reads SEHNR; CDR2 reads FQNEAQ (reference sequence). The CDR3 consists of 13 residues. DNA for the CDR3: TGTGCCAGCAGCTTGGCGGGGAACACTGAAGCTTTCTTT. It encodes CASSLAGNTEAFF.

The rearrangement links TRBV19 to TRBJ2-3; 10 bases agree with TRBD1. J gave up 4 bases and V 5 bases, and 6 bases lay outside the gene matches. There are 15 residues in the CDR3. CDR1 is LNHDA and CDR2 is SQIVND in the germline V gene (reference sequence). This chain's CDR3 is CASSFDRGLSDTQYF. The DNA of the CDR3 is TGTGCCAGTAGTTTCGACAGGGGGCTGTCAGATACGCAGTATTTT.

The CDR3 DNA sequence: TGTGCCAGCAGACAGGAATACACTGAAGCTTTCTTT. As protein: CASRQEYTEAFF. The V gene is TRBV6-1, the J gene TRBJ1-1, with D maybe TRBD1 (5 bases). The germline V and J ends were trimmed by 6 bases and 3 bases, with 8 bases remaining between them. In germline, CDR1 is MNHNS, CDR2 SASEGT. The length of the CDR3 is 12 residues.

This clone was seen a single time. The chain carries TRBV6-5 and TRBJ2-3; the D gene is possibly TRBD1 (6 bases). Germline loops: CDR1 MNHEY, CDR2 SVGAGI. Trimming pared 4 bases from V and 5 bases from J, leaving 13 bases between. CDR3 length: 14 amino acids. CDR3 bases: TGTGCCAGCAGTTTTGCTTCAGGGGAAGATACGCAGTATTTT. Amino acid sequence: CASSFASGEDTQYF.

The chain combines TRBV7-9 with TRBJ2-3; no clear D gene. Germline V CDR1 and CDR2: SEHNR, FQNEAQ (reference sequence). CDR3 length: 15 amino acids. V lost 5 bases and J lost 2, with 14 bases in between. The CDR3 nucleotides read TGTGCCAGCAGCCCCCGCCGGTCTACCACAGATACGCAGTATTTT. Amino acids: CASSPRRSTTDTQYF.

This clone was observed a handful of times. In nucleotides, the CDR3 is TGTGCCAGCAGGGACTCCTACAGGGGAACGGGAGAAAAACTGTTTTTT. It translates to CASRDSYRGTGEKLFF. The chain is built from TRBV2 and TRBJ1-4, with 7 bases aligning to TRBD1. V lost 6 bases and J lost 8; bases outside the gene matches: 15. In germline, CDR1 is SNHLY, CDR2 FYNNEI. CDR3 length: 16 residues.

This chain joins TRBV6-5 and TRBJ2-4; unclear D gene. CDR3 length: 13 amino acids. Trimming shortened V by 6 bases and J by 8 bases, and 14 bases separated the two germline ends. Germline V gene sequence: CDR1 MNHEY, CDR2 SVGAGI. The CDR3 DNA reads as TGTGCCAGCAGATCCGGTAGCTTGGACATTCAGTACTTC. It translates to CASRSGSLDIQYF.

This clone was detected only a few times. The V gene is TRBV5-1, the J gene TRBJ1-1; possibly TRBD1 for D (5 bases). CDR1 and CDR2 from the germline V gene are SGHRS and YFSETQ. This CDR3 is 16 amino acids long. V dropped 4 bases and J dropped 3 bases, with 19 bases sitting between them. CDR3 loop: CASSEHGGGVYTEAFF. The CDR3 region has the DNA TGCGCCAGCAGCGAACATGGGGGAGGCGTATACACTGAAGCTTTCTTT.

The chain combines TRBV5-1 with TRBJ1-1, with D hard to call. Germline values: CDR1 SGHRS, CDR2 YFSETQ. The V end lost 5 bases, the J end lost 0 bases, and 8 bases lay between the germline ends. The CDR3 runs 13 residues. CDR3 DNA: TGCGCCAGCAGGCCCGGTGTGAACACTGAAGCTTTCTTT. Its protein is CASRPGVNTEAFF. The whole variable domain, filled in from reference TRBV5-1 and TRBJ1-1, reads KAGVTQTPRYLIKTRGQQVTLSCSPISGHRSVSWYQQTPGQGLQFLFEYFSETQRNKGNFPGRFSGRQFSNSRSEMNVSTLELGDSALYLCASRPGVNTEAFFGQGTRLTVV.

This chain links TRBV11-2 with TRBJ1-4, with 8 bases aligning to TRBD1. This CDR3 is built from 17 residues. Trimming cost V 2 bases and J 5 bases; bases outside gene matches: 10. Germline assignment: CDR1 SGHAT and CDR2 FQNNGV. This CDR3 is CASSLRGAGGRNEKLFF. CDR3 DNA sequence: TGTGCCAGCAGCTTACGTGGGGCAGGGGGCCGGAATGAAAAACTGTTTTTT.

V and J are TRBV12-5 and TRBJ1-2; D call uncertain. V lost 2 bases, J lost 4 bases, and 8 bases lay in between. Germline CDR1 reads LGHNT; CDR2 reads FRNRAP. The length of the CDR3 is 13 residues. CDR3 sequence: CASGLSRGYGYTF. In nucleotides, the CDR3 is TGTGCTAGTGGTTTGTCTCGGGGCTATGGCTACACCTTC.

The rearrangement uses TRBV10-3 and TRBJ1-6; D not certain. V lost 11 bases and J lost 6, with 14 bases in between. The germline V gene has CDR1 ENHRY and CDR2 SYGVKD. The CDR3 runs to 13 residues. The CDR3 here is CAQRASGNSPLHF. The CDR3 DNA is TGTGCCCAGAGGGCCTCGGGTAATTCACCCCTCCACTTT.

The CDR3 loop reads CAWMGRLQETQYF. The CDR3 nucleotides read TGTGCCTGGATGGGGCGTTTACAAGAGACCCAGTACTTC. The genes are TRBV30 and TRBJ2-5; weak D call: TRBD1 (5 bases). CDR3 length: 13 amino acids. Germline CDR1 and CDR2: GTSNPN and SVGIG (reference sequence). V lost 4 bases and J lost 2, with 11 bases in between.

The chain employs TRBV7-2 and TRBJ2-1; D is possibly TRBD2 (5 bases). Germline CDR1 SGHTA, CDR2 FQGNSA. The CDR3 totals 15 residues. The ends were cut back, 1 base at V and 4 bases at J, with 11 bases in the middle. The CDR3 here is CASSLVRGRYNEQFF. Written as DNA, the CDR3 is TGTGCCAGCAGCTTAGTCCGGGGTCGGTACAATGAGCAGTTCTTC.

V usage is TRBV27 and J usage is TRBJ2-1, with a possible D match to TRBD2 (6 bases). Trimming pared 6 bases from V and 4 bases from J, leaving 22 bases between. This CDR3 has 17 amino acids. The germline CDR1 and CDR2 sequences are MNHEY and SMNVEV (reference sequence). CDR3 sequence reads: CASRTRAVRLSYNEQFF. The CDR3 DNA reads as TGTGCCAGCAGGACTAGGGCGGTGAGGCTCTCATACAATGAGCAGTTCTTC.

V and J are TRBV28 and TRBJ2-1; the D is unclear. V gave up 7 bases and J gave up 0 bases, with 7 bases separating them. CDR1 and CDR2 (germline): MDHEN, SYDVKM. The CDR3 runs 13 residues. CDR3 nucleotide sequence: TGTGCCAGCATTCCCCGCTCCTACAATGAGCAGTTCTTC. Protein product: CASIPRSYNEQFF.